These 5 T cell receptor beta chains share one sample of origin, sequenced in a study of cytomegalovirus exposure and HLA in healthy donors. The assay was immunoSEQ multiplex PCR, and TCRdb's table has in-frame clones only and misses some. The table lists approximately 120,000 clones, around 90% of them singletons. Sample: PBMCs. These receptors were obtained from a woman aged 18-30 years in good health and CMV-seronegative.

This clone was seen a single time. The V gene is TRBV4-2, the J gene TRBJ2-3; 9 bases map to TRBD2. V lost 6 bases to trimming and J lost 2 bases; unmatched junction nucleotides: 9. The CDR3 is 16 amino acids. CDR1 is LGHNA and CDR2 is YNFKEQ in the germline V gene. This chain's CDR3 is CASRYRASGVTDTQYF. In nucleotides, the CDR3 is TGTGCCAGCAGATATAGGGCTAGCGGGGTCACAGATACGCAGTATTTT.

This clone showed up just a few times. The rearrangement joins TRBV6-1 to TRBJ2-7; possibly TRBD1 for D (6 bases). The CDR3 sequence is 17 residues long. Germline V gene lookup returns CDR1 MNHNS and CDR2 SASEGT. V was cut by 2 bases and J by 5 bases, with 22 bases left in between. CDR3 amino acids: CASSEHIGGQGKDEQYF. The CDR3 nucleotides read TGTGCCAGCAGTGAACACATCGGCGGGCAGGGGAAAGACGAGCAGTACTTC.

The V and J genes are TRBV28 and TRBJ1-2; tentative D call: TRBD1 (6 bases). The germline V and J ends were trimmed by 0 bases and 8 bases, with 25 bases remaining between them. CDR1 and CDR2 from the germline V gene are MDHEN and SYDVKM. This CDR3 has 18 amino acids. This CDR3 reads CASSLCWDTRPTCSGYTF. CDR3 in DNA: TGTGCCAGCAGTTTATGTTGGGACACAAGGCCGACCTGTTCGGGCTACACCTTC.

This sequence joins TRBV28 and TRBJ2-1, with 8 bases fitting TRBD2. Trimming removed 1 base from V and 8 bases from J; junction bases left unmatched: 10. The CDR3 runs 16 residues. Germline lookup yields CDR1 MDHEN and CDR2 SYDVKM. Here the CDR3 DNA reads TGTGCCAGCAGTTTATATGGGGGCGGGAGGAGGTATGAGCAGTTCTTC. This sequence encodes CASSLYGGGRRYEQFF.

The chain employs TRBV18 and TRBJ1-2; D not certain. Trimming took off 5 bases at V and 8 bases at J, with 21 bases between the two ends. The germline CDR1 and CDR2 sequences are KGHSH and LQKENI. The CDR3 is made up of 15 amino acids. Here the CDR3 DNA reads TGTGCCAGCTCATCCGAACTCGGGGATCCGTGGGGCTACACCTTC. Translated: CASSSELGDPWGYTF.